This passage covers 24 T cell receptor beta chains from one sample sequenced in a study of T cell repertoires in cytomegalovirus infection. TCRdb recomputed calls from the reads with MiXCR, one row per CDR3 protein. Here the sample spans roughly 760,000 distinct CDR3 sequences, less than 40% being singletons. The specimen sequenced was PBMCs. All receptors derive from a human donor in good health (CMV status not recorded). Some clones in this sample may be carry-over from other donors' samples.

The rearrangement uses TRBV3-1 and TRBJ2-5; D not resolved. CDR1 and CDR2 from the germline V gene are LGHDT and YNNKEL (reference sequence). Between the trimmed V and J ends, which lost 2 bases and 5 bases, there was a span of 6 bases. The CDR3 loop spans 12 amino acids. The CDR3: CASSQSKETQYF. The CDR3 DNA follows: TGTGCCAGCAGCCAATCTAAGGAGACCCAGTACTTC.

This clonotype was counted a few times. The chain is built from TRBV5-1 and TRBJ2-5; 8 bases align to TRBD1. Trimming took 4 bases from V and 1 from J; bases not matched to a gene: 9. Germline CDR1 reads SGHRS; CDR2 reads YFSETQ. CDR3 length: 16 amino acids. This chain's CDR3 is CASSVGQGGLQETQYF. For the CDR3, the DNA is TGCGCCAGCAGCGTCGGACAGGGAGGCCTCCAAGAGACCCAGTACTTC. Using reference TRBV5-1 and TRBJ2-5 for the parts outside the CDR3, the full variable domain is KAGVTQTPRYLIKTRGQQVTLSCSPISGHRSVSWYQQTPGQGLQFLFEYFSETQRNKGNFPGRFSGRQFSNSRSEMNVSTLELGDSALYLCASSVGQGGLQETQYFGPGTRLLVL.

This clonotype was picked up a small number of times. The chain is built from TRBV12-3 or TRBV12-4 and TRBJ2-2; weak D call: TRBD1 (6 bases). V gave up 7 bases and J gave up 1 base, with 10 bases separating them. The CDR3 covers 14 residues. The CDR3 sequence: CASTATGNTGELFF. CDR3 DNA sequence: TGTGCCAGCACCGCGACAGGGAACACCGGGGAGCTGTTTTTT.

This sequence joins TRBV11-3 and TRBJ2-5; a weak D match, TRBD1 (6 bases). Germline V CDR1 and CDR2: SGHNT, YENEEA. This CDR3 spans 13 amino acids. The V end was cut by 5 bases, the J end by 5 bases, with 12 bases between. The CDR3 bases are TGTGCCAGCAGCGGGAGCCAGGGGGAGACCCAGTACTTC. It translates to CASSGSQGETQYF.

Notes on this clonotype: Possible read error: a much larger clone is one base away. The rearrangement uses TRBV6-5 and TRBJ2-7; 10 nucleotides agree with TRBD1. After removal of 6 bases from V and 1 base from J, the junction contained 6 bases not matched to a gene. The germline V gene has CDR1 MNHEY and CDR2 SVGAGI. The CDR3 runs to 15 residues. CDR3 sequence (DNA): TGTGCCAGCAGAGGAGGACAGGGGGGATCCTACGAGCAGTACTTC. Its protein product is CASRGGQGGSYEQYF.

This clonotype was observed a handful of times. The CDR3 loop reads CASSYGQDNSPLHF. DNA for the CDR3: TGTGCCAGCAGTTACGGACAGGATAATTCACCCCTCCACTTT. The V and J genes are TRBV6-6 and TRBJ1-6, with TRBD1 matching over 7 bases. The CDR3 runs to 14 residues. Germline loops: CDR1 MNHNY, CDR2 SVGAGI (reference sequence). J gave up 5 bases and V 2 bases, and 0 bases lay outside the gene matches.

This clonotype appeared many times. The rearrangement links TRBV6-1 to TRBJ1-5; 10 bases match TRBD1. J was trimmed by 5 bases and V by 6 bases; bases with no gene match: 7. This CDR3 is built from 15 residues. The germline gives CDR1 MNHNS, CDR2 SASEGT. The CDR3, as DNA: TGTGCCAGCAGCTGGACAGGGGGATTTGATCAGCCCCAGCATTTT. This gives the protein CASSWTGGFDQPQHF.

The chain joins TRBV27 to TRBJ1-1; D possibly corresponds to TRBD1 (5 bases). CDR1 MNHEY and CDR2 SMNVEV come from the germline V gene (reference sequence). The CDR3 spans 12 residues. With 6 bases removed from V and 6 bases from J, the gap between germline ends came to 11 bases. The chain's CDR3 is CASSRWGSEAFF. CDR3 in DNA: TGTGCCAGCAGCCGATGGGGGTCTGAAGCTTTCTTT.

This CDR3 reads CASSYSGPGTSGGWSTGELFF. DNA of the CDR3: TGTGCCAGCAGTTACTCCGGCCCCGGGACTAGCGGGGGATGGTCCACCGGGGAGCTGTTTTTT. The gene calls are TRBV6-2 or TRBV6-3 and TRBJ2-2; TRBD2 matches 14 bases. The J segment lost 4 bases and the V segment lost 0 bases, leaving 13 bases of the junction unmatched. This CDR3 is 21 amino acids long. Germline CDR1 MNHEY, CDR2 SVGEGT.

The chain combines TRBV7-9 with TRBJ2-7, with D hard to call. Germline-derived CDR1 and CDR2 are SEHNR and FQNEAQ (reference sequence). V was clipped by 5 bases and J by 1 base, with 9 bases between them. The CDR3 is 13 amino acids. The CDR3 region has the DNA TGTGCCAGCAGCGAAGGCAAGTCCTACGAGCAGTACTTC. Translating gives CASSEGKSYEQYF.

This clonotype was seen at least ten times. V and J are TRBV27 and TRBJ1-1; possible D gene TRBD1, 6 bases. The V gene's germline CDR1 is MNHEY and CDR2 SMNVEV (reference sequence). The CDR3 consists of 14 residues. Between the trimmed V and J ends, which lost 6 bases and 0 bases, there was a span of 11 bases. The CDR3 region has the DNA TGTGCCAGCAGCTCACGGGGGCTGAACACTGAAGCTTTCTTT. Its protein product is CASSSRGLNTEAFF.

Only a few counts were recorded for this clonotype. CDR3 DNA: TGTGCCAGCAGCCCCCTAGCGGGAGGGCCTTCCGGGGAGCTGTTTTTT. Amino acids: CASSPLAGGPSGELFF. This chain connects TRBV7-6 to TRBJ2-2, with 12 positions matching TRBD2. Germline V gene lookup returns CDR1 SGHVS and CDR2 FNYEAQ. The J segment lost 6 bases and the V segment lost 5 bases, leaving 7 bases of the junction unmatched. The CDR3 runs 16 residues.

The CDR3 nucleotides read TGCAGTGCTAGGGCGACTAGCGGGAGCTACAATGAGCAGTTCTTC. Translating gives CSARATSGSYNEQFF. The rearrangement uses TRBV20-1 and TRBJ2-1, with 12 bases aligning to TRBD2. J was trimmed by 3 bases and V by 3 bases; bases with no gene match: 3. The germline V gene encodes CDR1 DFQATT and CDR2 SNEGSKA (reference sequence). This CDR3 comprises 15 residues.

The chain combines TRBV19 with TRBJ2-3, with 7 bases matching TRBD1. The J segment lost 5 bases and the V segment lost 10 bases, leaving 6 bases of the junction unmatched. Germline V gene data show CDR1 as LNHDA and CDR2 as SQIVND (reference sequence). The CDR3 covers 12 residues. The CDR3, as DNA: TGTGCCACCAAGGGACAGTTAGATACGCAGTATTTT. Its protein product is CATKGQLDTQYF.

This clonotype has only a few counts. The V call is TRBV6-1, the J call TRBJ2-7; 9 bases fit TRBD1. With V trimmed by 6 bases and J by 5 bases, 14 bases remained unmatched. The CDR3 covers 16 residues. Germline V gene sequence: CDR1 MNHNS, CDR2 SASEGT. CDR3 nucleotides: TGTGCCAGCAGCACGCCACCGGGACAGGGAGAGGACGAGCAGTACTTC. Translating gives CASSTPPGQGEDEQYF.

The chain couples TRBV19 to TRBJ2-3; possibly TRBD2 for D (5 bases). V was shortened by 7 bases and J by 3 bases, with 20 bases between the two germline ends. This CDR3 contains 16 residues. The germline V gene encodes CDR1 LNHDA and CDR2 SQIVND (reference sequence). Here the CDR3 DNA reads TGTGCCAGTATTATTTTTTTCCTAGCCGGAACAGATACGCAGTATTTT. It specifies CASIIFFLAGTDTQYF.

In the case of this clonotype: At one end, the junction sequence differs from germline, possibly due to a read error. CDR3 in DNA: TGCGACAGCAGCCAAGATCCGGGGGCGTGGGAGACCCAGTACTTC. Its translation: CDSSQDPGAWETQYF. The V and J genes are TRBV4-1 and TRBJ2-5, with D perhaps assigned TRBD1 or TRBD2 (6 bases each). Looked up from germline, CDR1 is MGHRA and CDR2 is YSYEKL. This CDR3 contains 15 residues.

This clonotype was seen repeatedly, ten times or more. The gene calls are TRBV7-8 and TRBJ2-2, with D maybe TRBD1 (6 bases). The CDR3 sequence is 12 residues long. Germline CDR1 SGHVS, CDR2 FQNEAQ. V lost 6 bases, J lost 8 bases, and 10 bases lay in between. The CDR3 region is CASSPDRGELFF. The CDR3 DNA reads as TGTGCCAGCAGTCCTGACAGGGGGGAGCTGTTTTTT.

This chain links TRBV19 with TRBJ1-3, with D unclear. Per the germline V gene, CDR1 is LNHDA and CDR2 is SQIVND (reference sequence). The CDR3 is 14 amino acids. Trimming took off 3 bases at V and 4 bases at J, with 10 bases between the two ends. For the CDR3, the DNA is TGTGCCAGTAGTATCTTGGCTGGAGGAAACACCATATATTTT. Translated, it gives CASSILAGGNTIYF.

Concerning this clonotype itself: Germline and junction disagree at one end, which may indicate a read error. The rearrangement links TRBV28 to TRBJ1-2; 7 positions match TRBD1. The CDR3 has 13 amino acids. Germline V CDR1 and CDR2: MDHEN, SYDVKM. The CDR3: CSSSLQGSLGYTF. As DNA, the CDR3 is TGTTCCAGCAGTTTACAGGGGTCTTTAGGCTACACCTTC.

On this clonotype: This may come from a read error, since a much larger clone is one base off. J is TRBJ1-1 and V is TRBV28, with D possibly being TRBD1 (5 bases). The CDR3 length is 13 residues. Germline lookup yields CDR1 MDHEN and CDR2 SYDVKM. For the CDR3, the DNA is TGTGACAGCAGTGCCGACGGGGGGACTGAAGCTTTCTTT. Amino acids: CDSSADGGTEAFF.

Of note for this clonotype: The conserved final phenylalanine or tryptophan is absent from the CDR3, which likely points to a read error. This chain uses TRBV27 with TRBJ2-7; D possibly matches TRBD1 or TRBD2 (6 bases each). V lost 8 bases and J 4 bases, leaving 18 bases between the germline ends. The germline V gene has CDR1 MNHEY and CDR2 SMNVEV (reference sequence). The CDR3 consists of 14 residues. Here the CDR3 DNA reads TGTGCCAGCGGGGAGAACAGGGCGGGGTACGAGCAGTACTTA. Translation gives CASGENRAGYEQYL.

Comments on this clonotype: A junction boundary mismatches the germline segment, possibly from a read error. The V and J genes are TRBV6-5 and TRBJ2-7; 8 bases align to TRBD1. In germline, CDR1 is MNHEY, CDR2 SVGAGI. CDR3 length: 13 amino acids. CDR3 sequence: CSSSGQGRGEQYF. The CDR3 DNA sequence: TGTTCCAGCTCTGGACAGGGTAGGGGCGAGCAGTACTTC.

The chain uses TRBV12-3 or TRBV12-4 and TRBJ1-1, with a possible D match to TRBD1 (6 bases). This CDR3 has 13 amino acids. V lost 0 bases to trimming and J lost 5 bases, with 7 bases between them. CDR3 nucleotide sequence: TGTGCCAGCAGTTTAGCGGACAGTACTGAAGCTTTCTTT. Translated: CASSLADSTEAFF.